The 2 T cell receptor beta chains in this list originate from one sample, sequenced in a study of blood T cell repertoires in COVID-19. The table came from immunoSEQ multiplex PCR; TCRdb's copy has only in-frame clones and leaves some out. The table includes 380,000 or so clones, around nine tenths detected once. The specimen sequenced was PBMCs or T cells enriched from blood (not recorded which). These receptors all come from a woman aged 25 to 45 with acute COVID-19.

The chain uses TRBV30 and TRBJ1-5; a possible D gene is TRBD1 (5 bases). Trimming removed 2 bases at V and 1 base at J, with 15 bases between. The V gene's germline CDR1 is GTSNPN and CDR2 SVGIG (reference sequence). The CDR3 covers 16 residues. The CDR3 protein is CAWSWGGPASNQPQHF. CDR3 bases: TGTGCCTGGAGTTGGGGGGGACCGGCAAGCAATCAGCCCCAGCATTTT.

This clone was seen just once. The chain has TRBV5-1 and TRBJ2-7; 12 bases match TRBD2. This CDR3 comprises 18 residues. The V gene end was trimmed by 3 bases and the J gene end by 2 bases; junction bases not matched to a gene: 12. Germline V CDR1 and CDR2: SGHRS, YFSETQ. As DNA, the CDR3 is TGCGCCAGCAGCTCGGGCGGTTCTAGCGGGGGGGCAGCCTACGAGCAGTACTTC. Translation gives CASSSGGSSGGAAYEQYF.